The TCR beta chain under discussion was sequenced for a study of CD8 T cells in Susac syndrome. The V end was cut by 0 bases, the J end by 3 bases, with 4 bases between. The CDR3 loop spans 12 amino acids. CDR1 is SGHRS and CDR2 is YFSETQ in the germline V gene. This clonotype was seen only a few times. The RNA, roughly 0.45 to 1 ug, was put through reverse transcription using random hexamers. It was immunoSEQ multiplex PCR that amplified TCR beta CDR3 across 54 Vbeta and 13 Jbeta. TCRdb itself ran the immunoSEQ multiplex PCR reads through MiXCR, one entry per CDR3 protein. Altogether 130,000 or so distinct CDR3 sequences are present, around 94% being singletons, with the ten largest covering 0.098%. As controls, healthy donors matched for age and sex were used.

The chain is built from TRBV5-1 and TRBJ2-7; D gene ambiguous. This TCR came from a human donor in good health. The sequenced sample consisted of CD4+ T cells from PBMCs. The chain's CDR3 is CASSLGGYEQYF. The CDR3 DNA sequence: TGCGCCAGCAGCTTGGGCGGCTACGAGCAGTACTTC.